A few counts support the clone carrying this TCR beta chain. Its antigen is not known. The data are from a study of blood T cells in healthy people across ages. Broader study findings: The recorded TCR beta diversity per million T cells decreased in a roughly linear manner with age.

The second PCR ran about 6 to 12 cycles with a sample-barcoded 5' primer and J-beta primers. TCRdb re-called the 5' RACE reads with MiXCR, one entry per CDR3 protein. This sample has more than 550,000 distinct CDR3 sequences, with approximately 21% found just once. Germline assignment: CDR1 SGHVS and CDR2 FQNEAQ. Deletions cut 1 base from V and 3 bases from J, with 6 bases between. CDR3 length: 13 residues. Every donor gave roughly 9.2 milliliters of peripheral blood. J is TRBJ1-1 and V is TRBV7-8, with D possibly TRBD1 on 5 matching bases. This sequence originates from a man aged 70 or older in good health. The specimen sequenced was blood. The CDR3: CASSLGDYTEAFF. The CDR3 DNA is TGTGCCAGCAGCTTAGGGGACTACACTGAAGCTTTCTTT.